This T cell receptor (beta chain) was identified in a study of regulatory T cells in long-lasting Graves disease. To make TCR beta libraries, researchers used iRepertoire HTBI primers and Arm-PCR of CDR3 regions. Each CDR3 protein gets one entry after TCRdb re-called the multiplex PCR reads with MiXCR. The sample contains 450,000 to 600,000 distinct CDR3 sequences, approximately 13% of which appear only once. As concerns this clonotype: Its antigen is unknown. A much larger clone differs by one base, so this may be a read error.

Time point in this sample: newly diagnosed GD, antithyroid drugs for less than 3 months. Researchers made the TCR library from RNA that was extracted from PBMCs. This CDR3 spans 15 amino acids. CDR1 is SGHNT and CDR2 is YYREEE in the germline V gene (reference sequence). The junction had 8 bases not matched to a gene; V was cut back by 4 bases and J by 2 bases. Study outcomes and limitations: Gene preferences differed: TRBV28, TRBJ1-2, TRBJ2-5 in persistent cases.

These data also formed part of another study, on T cells in Graves' hyperthyroidism and ophthalmopathy.

The source is a man aged 30 to 45 with Graves disease. V and J are TRBV5-4 and TRBJ2-5; TRBD1 matches 7 bases. The specimen was peripheral blood mononuclear cells (PBMCs), collected at new diagnosis, from a patient treated with antithyroid drugs. The CDR3 spells CASSPGDSTQETQYF. Here the CDR3 DNA reads TGTGCCAGCAGCCCTGGGGACAGCACGCAAGAGACCCAGTACTTC. The full variable domain, in which reference TRBV5-4 and TRBJ2-5 provide the parts outside the CDR3, is ETGVTQSPTHLIKTRGQQVTLRCSSQSGHNTVSWYQQALGQGPQFIFQYYREEENGRGNFPPRFSGLQFPNYSSELNVNALELDDSALYLCASSPGDSTQETQYFGPGTRLLVL.